The sequence of this T cell receptor beta chain was determined in a study of blood T cell repertoires in COVID-19. Study-level background: COVID-19 samples, acute and convalescent, were from the United States, Italy and Spain.

The CDR3 is 16 amino acids. Germline V lookup: CDR1 SGHTA, CDR2 FQGNSA. The ends lost 5 bases at V and 1 base at J; junction bases unmatched: 9. Original analysis: Using reference gene primer amplification, nucleated cell counts were estimated. Generated by immunoSEQ multiplex PCR, the TCRdb table keeps only in-frame clones and is missing some. V, J and clone size are those of that table, while D and trimming were read from the DNA. The repertoire consists of over 250,000 clones, with about 88% occurring once and the leading ten covering roughly 4%. Assignments of participants to cohorts depended upon their own reported clinical history.

The sequence came from a man aged 25-45 years with acute COVID-19. The chain has TRBV7-2 and TRBJ2-7, with 9 bases that match TRBD1. The sample comprised PBMCs or T cells enriched from blood (not recorded which). The CDR3 bases are TGTGCCAGCAGCGCTATCGGGACAGGGAGATCCTACGAGCAGTACGTC. This translates into CASSAIGTGRSYEQYV.